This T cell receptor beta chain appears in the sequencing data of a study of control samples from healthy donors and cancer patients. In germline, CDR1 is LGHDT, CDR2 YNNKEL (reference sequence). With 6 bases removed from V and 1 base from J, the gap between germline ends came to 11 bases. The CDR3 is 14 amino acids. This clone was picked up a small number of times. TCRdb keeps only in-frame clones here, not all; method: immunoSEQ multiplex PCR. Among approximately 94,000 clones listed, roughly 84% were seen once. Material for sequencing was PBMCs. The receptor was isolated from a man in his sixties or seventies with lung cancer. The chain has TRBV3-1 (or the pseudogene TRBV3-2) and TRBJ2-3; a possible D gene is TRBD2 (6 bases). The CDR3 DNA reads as TGTGCCAGCAGTCCCGGGGAGGGCACAGATACGCAGTATTTT. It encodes CASSPGEGTDTQYF.